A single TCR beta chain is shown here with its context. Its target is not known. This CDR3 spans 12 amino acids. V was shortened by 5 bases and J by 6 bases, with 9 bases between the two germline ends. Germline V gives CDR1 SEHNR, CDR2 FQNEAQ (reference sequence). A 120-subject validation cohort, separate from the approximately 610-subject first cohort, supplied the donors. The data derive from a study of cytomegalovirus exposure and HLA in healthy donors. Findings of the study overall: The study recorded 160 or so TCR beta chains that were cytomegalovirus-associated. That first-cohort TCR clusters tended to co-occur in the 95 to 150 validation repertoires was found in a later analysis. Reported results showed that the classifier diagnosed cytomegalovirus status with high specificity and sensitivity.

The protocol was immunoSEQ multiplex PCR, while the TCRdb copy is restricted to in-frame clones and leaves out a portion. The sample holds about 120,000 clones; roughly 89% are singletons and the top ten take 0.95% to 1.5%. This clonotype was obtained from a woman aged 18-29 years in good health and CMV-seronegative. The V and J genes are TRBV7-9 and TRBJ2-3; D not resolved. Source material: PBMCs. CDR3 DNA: TGTGCCAGCAGCCCGGAGTTGGATACGCAGTATTTT. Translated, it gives CASSPELDTQYF.